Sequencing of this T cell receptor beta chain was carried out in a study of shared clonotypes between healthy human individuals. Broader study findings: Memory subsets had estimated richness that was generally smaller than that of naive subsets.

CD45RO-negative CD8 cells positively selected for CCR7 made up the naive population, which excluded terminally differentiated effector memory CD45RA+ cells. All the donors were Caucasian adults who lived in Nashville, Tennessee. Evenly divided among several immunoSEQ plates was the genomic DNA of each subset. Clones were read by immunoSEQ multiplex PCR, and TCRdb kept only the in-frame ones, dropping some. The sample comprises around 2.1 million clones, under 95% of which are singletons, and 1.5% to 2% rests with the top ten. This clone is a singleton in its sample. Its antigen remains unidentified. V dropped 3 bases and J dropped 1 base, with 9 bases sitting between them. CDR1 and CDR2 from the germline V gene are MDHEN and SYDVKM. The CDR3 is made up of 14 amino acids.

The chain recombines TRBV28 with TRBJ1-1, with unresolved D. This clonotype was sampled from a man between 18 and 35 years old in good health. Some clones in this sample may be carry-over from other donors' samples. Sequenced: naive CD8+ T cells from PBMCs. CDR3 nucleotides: TGTGCCAGCAGTTTTGGGTTGTCGAACACTGAAGCTTTCTTT. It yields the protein CASSFGLSNTEAFF.